The 13 T cell receptor beta chains below all came from one sample that was sequenced in a study of T cell repertoires in cytomegalovirus infection. TCRdb used MiXCR to reprocess the reads, holding one entry per CDR3 protein. Among fewer than 550,000 distinct CDR3 sequences listed, approximately 16% were seen once. Material: CD8+ T cells from PBMCs. These receptors all come from a human donor in good health (CMV status not recorded). Some clones in this sample may be carry-over from other donors' samples.

As concerns this clonotype: One junction end does not reproduce the germline sequence, and a read error may be involved. This chain links TRBV4-1 with TRBJ2-1; TRBD2 aligns across 9 bases. This CDR3 has 21 amino acids. CDR1 is MGHRA, CDR2 YSYEKL, per germline. CDR3 DNA sequence: TGTGCCAGCAGCCGGGGACGAAGCGGGGGGACGAGGGGGAGCTCCTACAATGAGCCGTTCTTC. Translation gives CASSRGRSGGTRGSSYNEPFF.

Ten or more counts support this clonotype. In nucleotides, the CDR3 is TGTGCCAGCAGCTCGCGGCAGGGCCAGAACACTGAAGCTTTCTTT. Its protein is CASSSRQGQNTEAFF. The V gene is TRBV11-2, the J gene TRBJ1-1; D may be TRBD1 (5 bases). The CDR3 is 15 amino acids. Germline V lookup: CDR1 SGHAT, CDR2 FQNNGV. Trimming removed 4 bases from V and 1 base from J, with 13 bases in between.

In this sample, this clonotype turned up many times. The rearrangement joins TRBV24-1 to TRBJ2-5, with unresolved D. Trimming shortened V by 0 bases and J by 4 bases, and 17 bases separated the two germline ends. Germline loops: CDR1 KGHDR, CDR2 SFDVKD. The CDR3 has 17 residues. CDR3 bases: TGTGCCACCAGTGATTTGCCAACGGACGCCGTCGGAGAGACCCAGTACTTC. Residues: CATSDLPTDAVGETQYF.

The V call is TRBV13, the J call TRBJ2-5, with 7 positions matching TRBD1. Germline-derived CDR1 and CDR2 are PRHDT and FYEKMQ (reference sequence). The V segment lost 5 bases and the J segment 0 bases; nucleotides outside the gene matches: 9. The CDR3 is 16 amino acids. The CDR3 loop reads CASSLETGVYQETQYF. CDR3 DNA sequence: TGTGCCAGCAGCCTCGAAACAGGGGTTTACCAAGAGACCCAGTACTTC.

This chain connects TRBV15 to TRBJ2-7; D is unresolved. CDR1 and CDR2 from the germline V gene are LNHNV and YYDKDF (reference sequence). The CDR3 spans 14 residues. V was shortened by 1 base and J by 2 bases, with 9 bases between the two germline ends. The CDR3 DNA reads TGTGCCACCAGCAGAGGGGCAGGAACCTACGAGCAGTACTTC. Amino acid sequence: CATSRGAGTYEQYF.

This clonotype was detected ten times or more. This chain connects TRBV7-9 to TRBJ2-1; D is uncertain. The CDR3 spans 12 residues. Trimming took 1 base from V and 7 from J, leaving 5 bases between them. The V gene's germline CDR1 is SEHNR and CDR2 FQNEAQ (reference sequence). CDR3 protein: CASSLDRNEQFF. In DNA, the CDR3 is TGTGCCAGCAGCTTAGACCGGAATGAGCAGTTCTTC.

As to this clonotype: The conserved phenylalanine or tryptophan is not found at the CDR3 terminus, so this likely reflects a read error. This chain joins TRBV28 and TRBJ2-1, with 11 bases identical to TRBD1. After removal of 5 bases from V and 7 bases from J, the junction contained 10 bases not matched to a gene. In germline, CDR1 is MDHEN, CDR2 SYDVKM. CDR3 length: 16 residues. The CDR3 protein is CASSGTGGLFRNEQFL. The CDR3 DNA is TGTGCCAGCAGTGGGACAGGGGGATTGTTCAGGAATGAGCAGTTCTTA.

At least ten counts were recorded for this clonotype. The genes are TRBV7-9 and TRBJ2-7; 10 nucleotides align to TRBD1. CDR3 length equals 14 residues. With V trimmed by 5 bases and J by 5 bases, 6 bases remained unmatched. The germline CDR1 and CDR2 sequences are SEHNR and FQNEAQ (reference sequence). Here the CDR3 reads CASSPRDRGNEQYF. The DNA for the CDR3 is TGTGCCAGCAGCCCCCGGGACAGGGGAAACGAGCAGTACTTC. The entire variable domain, with the rest obtained from reference TRBV7-9 and TRBJ2-7, is as follows: DTGVSQNPRHKITKRGQNVTFRCDPISEHNRLYWYRQTLGQGPEFLTYFQNEAQLEKSRLLSDRFSAERPKGSFSTLEIQRTEQGDSAMYLCASSPRDRGNEQYFGPGTRLTVT.

In its sample, this clonotype was seen many times. V usage is TRBV29-1 and J usage is TRBJ2-1; D may match TRBD1 or TRBD2 (6 bases each). The V gene's germline CDR1 is SQVTM and CDR2 ANQGSEA. CDR3 size: 11 residues. The CDR3 reads CGGGIYNEQFF. The DNA for the CDR3 is TGCGGAGGGGGGATTTACAATGAGCAGTTCTTC.

In its sample, this clonotype was seen a few times. The chain links TRBV27 to TRBJ2-7; possible D gene TRBD1, 5 bases. There are 15 residues in the CDR3. Germline V gene lookup returns CDR1 MNHEY and CDR2 SMNVEV (reference sequence). Trimming pared 5 bases from V and 2 bases from J, leaving 16 bases between. CDR3 protein: CASSQPAAGPYEQYF. DNA for the CDR3: TGTGCCAGCAGTCAACCCGCGGCAGGGCCCTACGAGCAGTACTTC.

The V call is TRBV5-6, the J call TRBJ1-2, with no clear D. Germline V CDR1 and CDR2: SGHDT, YYEEEE. V dropped 2 bases and J dropped 7 bases, with 6 bases sitting between them. The CDR3 covers 11 residues. This CDR3 is CASSFGSGYTF. In DNA form, the CDR3 reads TGTGCCAGCAGCTTCGGAAGTGGCTACACCTTC.

Many counts were recorded for this clonotype. The genes are TRBV7-9 and TRBJ1-4, with D unresolved. The V end lost 1 base, the J end lost 8 bases, and 17 bases lay between the germline ends. The CDR3 length is 16 residues. The germline CDR1 and CDR2 sequences are SEHNR and FQNEAQ (reference sequence). This CDR3 is CASSLGVASSREKLFF. The CDR3 nucleotides are TGTGCCAGCAGCTTAGGGGTCGCATCTTCTAGGGAAAAACTGTTTTTT.

This clonotype was counted ten times or more. The genes are TRBV7-9 and TRBJ1-5, with 9 nucleotides matching TRBD1. Germline V gene lookup returns CDR1 SEHNR and CDR2 FQNEAQ (reference sequence). The J segment lost 6 bases and the V segment lost 5 bases, leaving 11 bases of the junction unmatched. The length of the CDR3 is 16 residues. The CDR3 sequence is CASSRTGVGLGQPQHF. The CDR3 DNA reads TGTGCCAGCAGCAGGACAGGGGTCGGGCTGGGTCAGCCCCAGCATTTT.